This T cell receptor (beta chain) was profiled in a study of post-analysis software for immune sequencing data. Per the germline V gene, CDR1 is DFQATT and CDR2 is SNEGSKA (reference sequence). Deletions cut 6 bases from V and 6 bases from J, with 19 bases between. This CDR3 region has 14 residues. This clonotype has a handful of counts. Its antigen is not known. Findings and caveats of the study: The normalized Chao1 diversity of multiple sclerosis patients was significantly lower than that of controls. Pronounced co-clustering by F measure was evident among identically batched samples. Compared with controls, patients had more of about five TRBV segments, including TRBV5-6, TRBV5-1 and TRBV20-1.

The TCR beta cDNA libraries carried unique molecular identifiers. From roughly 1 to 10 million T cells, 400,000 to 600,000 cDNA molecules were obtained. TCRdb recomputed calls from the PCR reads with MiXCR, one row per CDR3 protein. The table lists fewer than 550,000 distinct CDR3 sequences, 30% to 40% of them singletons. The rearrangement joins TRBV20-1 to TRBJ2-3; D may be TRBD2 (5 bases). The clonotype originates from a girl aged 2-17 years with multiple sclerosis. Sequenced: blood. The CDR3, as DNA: TGCAGTGCCATTCTAGCAGCTGCCGGGGATACGCAGTATTTT. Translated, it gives CSAILAAAGDTQYF.